The source of this T cell receptor (beta chain) is a study of T-cell memory formation after mild COVID-19. On the study more broadly: Most TCR clusters belonged to a single donor. Study-level results: The study detected some responding clones in pre-infection memory, suggesting cross-reactive memory joined. Clones contracting over day 15 to 85 were CD4/CD8 balanced, with later expanders leaning CD4+. The second-wave clones peaking on day 37 were not confirmed as SARS-CoV-2-specific.

The CDR3 extends over 16 amino acids. The V and J ends lost 1 base and 5 bases respectively, with 14 bases between them. The germline CDR1 and CDR2 sequences are LGHNA and YSLEER. Remarks on this clonotype: As yet, its antigen is unknown.

TCRdb re-called the 5' RACE reads with MiXCR, one entry per CDR3 protein. The data hold about 200,000 distinct CDR3 sequences, with 7.5% to 10% observed a single time. What was sequenced was PBMCs or a T cell subset sorted from them (not recorded which). This clonotype originated in a man between 18 and 35 years old who had mild COVID-19 (a few samples of this study predate the infection). Cell type and time point are not known. The rearrangement links TRBV4-3 to TRBJ2-2, with D perhaps TRBD1 (5 bases). CDR3 DNA: TGCGCCAGCAGCCAAGTTGGGGCAGGGCGAACCGGGGAGCTGTTTTTT. Protein sequence: CASSQVGAGRTGELFF.